The sample holds a few counts of the clone carrying this TCR beta chain. Authors' data handling: Cell counts per sample came from amplifying reference gene primers. The assay was immunoSEQ multiplex PCR, and TCRdb's table has in-frame clones only and misses some. V and J calls plus clone size are reproduced from that table; the DNA served to infer D and trimming. The data contain about 73,000 clones, approximately 71% of them singletons. These data come from a study of blood T cell repertoires in COVID-19. About the research overall: The United States, Italy and Spain supplied acute and convalescent COVID-19 samples.

CDR3 size: 14 residues. Germline CDR1 and CDR2: MGHRA and YSYEKL. The V end lost 4 bases, the J end lost 2 bases, and 8 bases lay between the germline ends. Followed longitudinally, the Seattle patients had been enrolled during active infection. The sequencing input was peripheral blood. The chain couples TRBV4-1 to TRBJ2-2; D unclear. The TCR comes from a man between 65 and 80 years old with COVID-19, enrolled during active disease. The CDR3 coding sequence is TGCGCCAGCAGCCGAGCGCATAACACCGGGGAGCTGTTTTTT. Translation gives CASSRAHNTGELFF.